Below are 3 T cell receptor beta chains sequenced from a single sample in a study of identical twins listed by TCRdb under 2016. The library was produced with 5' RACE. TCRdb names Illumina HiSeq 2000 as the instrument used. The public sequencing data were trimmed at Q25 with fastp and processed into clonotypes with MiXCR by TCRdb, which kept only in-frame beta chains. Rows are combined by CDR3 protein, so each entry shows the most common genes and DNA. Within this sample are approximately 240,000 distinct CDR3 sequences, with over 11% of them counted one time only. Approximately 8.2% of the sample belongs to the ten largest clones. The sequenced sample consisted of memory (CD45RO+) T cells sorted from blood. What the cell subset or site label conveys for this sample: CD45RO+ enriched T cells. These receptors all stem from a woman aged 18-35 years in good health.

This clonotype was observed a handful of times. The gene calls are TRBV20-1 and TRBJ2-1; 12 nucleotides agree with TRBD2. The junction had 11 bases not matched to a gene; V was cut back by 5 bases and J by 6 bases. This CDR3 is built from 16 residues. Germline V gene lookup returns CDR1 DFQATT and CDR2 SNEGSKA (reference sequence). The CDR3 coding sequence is TGCAGTGCTCGCCTCCCTAGCGGGGGGGCCGCCAATGAGCAGTTCTTC. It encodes CSARLPSGGAANEQFF.

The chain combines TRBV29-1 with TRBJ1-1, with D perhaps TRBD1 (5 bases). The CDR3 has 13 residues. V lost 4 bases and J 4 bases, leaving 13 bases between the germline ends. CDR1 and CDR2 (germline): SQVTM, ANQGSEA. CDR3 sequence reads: CSVVQDAGTEAFF. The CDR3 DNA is TGCAGCGTTGTACAGGATGCGGGCACTGAAGCTTTCTTT.

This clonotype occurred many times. CDR3 nucleotide sequence: TGCGCCAGCAGCTCCGGACAGGGGTCGAATCGCTACGAGCAGTACTTC. Translating it yields CASSSGQGSNRYEQYF. The V gene is TRBV5-1, the J gene TRBJ2-7; the match to TRBD1 covers 9 bases. Germline-derived CDR1 and CDR2 are SGHRS and YFSETQ. The CDR3 is 16 residues long. J gave up 3 bases and V 3 bases, and 10 bases lay outside the gene matches.